The clone carrying this T cell receptor beta chain was counted between two and nine times. The antigen is unknown. V was clipped by 5 bases and J by 7 bases, with 14 bases between them. This CDR3 is built from 13 residues. Alongside a J-beta primer mix, a sample-barcoded 5' primer served in a second PCR lasting roughly 6 to 12 cycles. From each sample, at least 3 million paired-end reads containing CDR3 were obtained. TCRdb redid the calling of the 5' RACE reads with MiXCR, one entry per CDR3 protein. The sample includes around 690,000 distinct CDR3 sequences, approximately 50% of them seen just once. This sample was included in a study of blood T cells in healthy people across ages. Study-level points and caveats: Age brought a roughly linear fall in TCR beta diversity measured per million T cells. CMV status of donors was not determined, possibly confounding expanded clonotype changes.

The TCR originated in a man aged 55 to 70 in good health. The chain uses TRBV12-3 or TRBV12-4 and TRBJ1-2, with D possibly being TRBD1 (6 bases). Sample: blood. The CDR3 region has the DNA TGTGCCAGCAGTCCGCAGGGGAGGGGTGGCTACACCTTC. It is translated as CASSPQGRGGYTF.